This T cell receptor beta chain was sequenced for a study of blood T cell repertoires in COVID-19. Trimming took off 4 bases at V and 4 bases at J, with 10 bases between the two ends. The CDR3 loop spans 13 amino acids. Germline loops: CDR1 SGHNT, CDR2 YENEEA. Measured with immunoSEQ multiplex PCR; TCRdb has only the in-frame clones, and not every one. The sample includes some 170,000 clones, around 90% seen only once; the top ten take 1.6%. The sequence was collected from a woman in her forties or fifties with acute or convalescent COVID-19. The material sequenced was peripheral blood. This rearrangement joins TRBV11-3 to TRBJ1-1, with D perhaps matching TRBD1 (6 bases). The CDR3 loop reads CASSSTGFTEAFF. CDR3 DNA: TGTGCCAGCAGCTCCACAGGGTTCACTGAAGCTTTCTTT.